The 27 T cell receptor beta chains below come from one sample, sequenced in a study of blood T cell repertoires in COVID-19. This table comes from immunoSEQ multiplex PCR, and its TCRdb copy is limited to in-frame clones, with some not included. The table shows 200,000 to 250,000 clones, with approximately 83% occurring only once. The sample consisted of PBMCs or T cells enriched from blood (not recorded which). Receptors originate from a woman aged 40 to 50 who had been exposed to COVID-19.

J is TRBJ2-1 and V is TRBV4-2, with D perhaps TRBD2 (5 bases). Germline V CDR1 and CDR2: LGHNA, YNFKEQ. The CDR3 is made up of 18 amino acids. The V and J ends lost 0 bases and 8 bases respectively, with 23 bases between them. The CDR3 loop is CASSQDSRRTVLTHEQFF. Here the CDR3 DNA reads TGTGCCAGCAGCCAAGATTCTCGGAGGACCGTTCTCACCCATGAGCAGTTCTTC.

The table lists this clone with a few counts. The chain couples TRBV27 to TRBJ1-4; 9 nucleotides agree with TRBD1. With V trimmed by 5 bases and J by 3 bases, 7 bases remained unmatched. Germline CDR1 is MNHEY and CDR2 is SMNVEV (reference sequence). This CDR3 is built from 16 residues. The CDR3 loop is CASSRDRAPANEKLFF. The CDR3 nucleotides read TGTGCCAGCAGTCGGGACAGGGCCCCGGCTAATGAAAAACTGTTTTTT.

The chain links TRBV4-1 to TRBJ1-2; 12 nucleotides match TRBD1. The V gene's germline CDR1 is MGHRA and CDR2 YSYEKL. V lost 0 bases, J lost 0 bases, and 2 bases stayed unmatched. This CDR3 contains 17 residues. CDR3 protein: CASSQEGQGAPNYGYTF. As DNA, the CDR3 is TGCGCCAGCAGCCAAGAGGGACAGGGGGCGCCTAACTATGGCTACACCTTC.

Concerning this clone: One end of the junction varies from germline; a read error may be responsible. This chain uses TRBV30 with TRBJ1-2; 7 bases map to TRBD1. Germline CDR1 GTSNPN, CDR2 SVGIG (reference sequence). The CDR3 length is 14 residues. Here the CDR3 DNA reads TGTGCCGGGAGACGGGACAGACTTAACTATGGCTACACCTTC. Its translation: CAGRRDRLNYGYTF.

The chain carries TRBV6-5 and TRBJ1-1; 7 positions match TRBD1. Germline CDR1 MNHEY, CDR2 SVGAGI. After removal of 0 bases from V and 4 bases from J, the junction contained 8 bases not matched to a gene. CDR3 length equals 16 residues. The CDR3: CASSYSIPGGSTEAFF. CDR3 nucleotide sequence: TGTGCCAGCAGTTACTCGATTCCAGGGGGGAGCACTGAAGCTTTCTTT.

The chain has TRBV2 and TRBJ1-2; D is unclear. V lost 1 base and J lost 4, with 10 bases in between. The CDR3 runs 14 residues. Germline CDR1 reads SNHLY; CDR2 reads FYNNEI. CDR3 DNA sequence: TGTGCCAGCAGTGAAGAGCACCTCGGCTATGGCTACACCTTC. This translates into CASSEEHLGYGYTF.

This chain connects TRBV5-1 to TRBJ1-4, with 9 bases lining up with TRBD1. This CDR3 is 14 amino acids long. V shed 0 bases and J 8 bases; nucleotides not matched to a gene: 2. Germline V gene lookup returns CDR1 SGHRS and CDR2 YFSETQ. CDR3 protein: CASSLATGGEKLFF. DNA of the CDR3: TGCGCCAGCAGCTTGGCGACAGGGGGAGAAAAACTGTTTTTT.

V gene TRBV12-5 combines with J gene TRBJ2-1; 12 nucleotides line up with TRBD2. The junction had 6 bases not matched to a gene; V was cut back by 3 bases and J by 9 bases. This CDR3 contains 15 residues. Germline assignment: CDR1 LGHNT and CDR2 FRNRAP. The CDR3 is CASGFTSGGPGEQFF. In nucleotides, the CDR3 is TGTGCTAGTGGTTTCACTAGCGGGGGGCCCGGTGAGCAGTTCTTC.

This chain links TRBV6-1 with TRBJ1-5; 7 bases are shared with TRBD1. The CDR3 contains 16 residues. Germline values: CDR1 MNHNS, CDR2 SASEGT. Trimming at V came to 2 bases and at J to 1 base, leaving 5 bases not matched to a gene. The CDR3 protein is CASSETTGRSNQPQHF. The CDR3 DNA reads TGTGCCAGCAGTGAAACGACAGGGAGAAGCAATCAGCCCCAGCATTTT.

V usage is TRBV28 and J usage is TRBJ2-5; 10 bases are a match to TRBD1. Trimming took 6 bases from V and 5 from J; bases not matched to a gene: 12. Germline V gene data show CDR1 as MDHEN and CDR2 as SYDVKM. This CDR3 region has 16 residues. The CDR3 region has the DNA TGTGCCAGCAGCGATTCGACAGGGGGCGTTTTGGAGACCCAGTACTTC. Its protein is CASSDSTGGVLETQYF.

CDR3 protein: CATHLGQGTLFGYTF. CDR3 coding DNA: TGTGCCACACACCTGGGACAGGGTACCCTTTTTGGCTACACCTTC. This chain joins TRBV19 and TRBJ1-2, with 9 bases identical to TRBD1. Germline CDR1 is LNHDA and CDR2 is SQIVND (reference sequence). The J segment lost 7 bases and the V segment lost 10 bases, leaving 16 bases of the junction unmatched. The length of the CDR3 is 15 residues.

The chain links TRBV7-8 to TRBJ1-5; 8 bases map to TRBD1. V lost 2 bases, J lost 3 bases, and 9 bases stayed unmatched. Germline V CDR1 and CDR2: SGHVS, FQNEAQ. This CDR3 comprises 17 residues. CDR3 sequence: CASSLRAGGSSNQPQHF. Written as DNA, the CDR3 is TGTGCCAGCAGCTTAAGGGCAGGGGGCAGTTCCAATCAGCCCCAGCATTTT.

The sample holds many counts of this clone. The J gene is TRBJ1-5, the V gene TRBV7-9; no clear D. The V gene lost 2 bases and the J gene lost 0 bases, with 8 bases spanning the gap. This CDR3 comprises 15 residues. Per the germline V gene, CDR1 is SEHNR and CDR2 is FQNEAQ (reference sequence). DNA of the CDR3: TGTGCCAGCAGCTTAACAACAGATAGCAATCAGCCCCAGCATTTT. Translating gives CASSLTTDSNQPQHF.

The chain joins TRBV6-5 to TRBJ1-2; D is unclear. This CDR3 has 14 residues. V was clipped by 2 bases and J by 3 bases, with 10 bases between them. Germline CDR1 and CDR2: MNHEY and SVGAGI. CDR3 loop: CASSYLTGDYGYTF. The DNA for the CDR3 is TGTGCCAGCAGTTACCTCACCGGGGACTATGGCTACACCTTC.

This rearrangement joins TRBV5-5 to TRBJ2-7, with TRBD1 identical over 8 bases. V was pared by 4 bases and J by 5 bases, with 8 bases of the junction left unmatched. Germline V lookup: CDR1 SGHKS, CDR2 YYEKEE (reference sequence). CDR3 length: 14 amino acids. The CDR3 DNA follows: TGTGCCAGCAGCCCCCAGGGGGCGCGGAACGAGCAGTACTTC. Amino acid sequence: CASSPQGARNEQYF. Drawing the rest from reference TRBV5-5 and TRBJ2-7, the complete variable domain is DAGVTQSPTHLIKTRGQQVTLRCSPISGHKSVSWYQQVLGQGPQFIFQYYEKEERGRGNFPDRFSARQFPNYSSELNVNALLLGDSALYLCASSPQGARNEQYFGPGTRLTVT.

The chain uses TRBV7-9 and TRBJ2-7, with D possibly being TRBD2 (6 bases). Germline CDR1 is SEHNR and CDR2 is FQNEAQ (reference sequence). V lost 5 bases and J lost 6, with 20 bases in between. The CDR3 totals 15 residues. CDR3 nucleotide sequence: TGTGCCAGCAGCCCCCGCGGAGGGGAAGTACGCGAGCAGTACTTC. Its translation is CASSPRGGEVREQYF.

This clone has only a few counts. The V and J genes are TRBV27 and TRBJ2-1; 9 bases fit TRBD2. The CDR3 totals 15 residues. The V segment lost 2 bases and the J segment 5 bases; nucleotides outside the gene matches: 4. Looked up from germline, CDR1 is MNHEY and CDR2 is SMNVEV (reference sequence). The CDR3 DNA reads TGTGCCAGCAGTTTAGCGCTAGCGGGGAACAATGAGCAGTTCTTC. Its protein product is CASSLALAGNNEQFF.

The CDR3 spells CASRYRDRGSQPQHF. As DNA, the CDR3 is TGTGCCAGCAGGTACCGGGACAGGGGGTCTCAGCCCCAGCATTTT. J is TRBJ1-5 and V is TRBV28; the match to TRBD1 covers 11 bases. Germline CDR1 and CDR2: MDHEN and SYDVKM. There are 15 residues in the CDR3. V was clipped by 6 bases and J by 6 bases; unmatched bases: 7. Full variable domain (remainder filled in from reference TRBV28 and TRBJ1-5): DVKVTQSSRYLVKRTGEKVFLECVQDMDHENMFWYRQDPGLGLRLIYFSYDVKMKEKGDIPEGYSVSREKKERFSLILESASTNQTSMYLCASRYRDRGSQPQHFGDGTRLSIL.

This clone was counted only a few times. The chain uses TRBV4-3 and TRBJ2-7; 7 bases are a match to TRBD1. J gave up 6 bases and V 0 bases, and 2 bases lay outside the gene matches. This CDR3 is 13 amino acids long. Germline V gene sequence: CDR1 LGHNA, CDR2 YSLEER. The CDR3 sequence is CASSQDPGGEQYF. The CDR3, as DNA: TGCGCCAGCAGCCAAGACCCAGGGGGCGAGCAGTACTTC.

The chain combines TRBV24-1 with TRBJ2-2; no definite D call. CDR3 size: 12 residues. Between the trimmed V and J ends, which lost 5 bases and 4 bases, there was a span of 4 bases. CDR1 is KGHDR, CDR2 SFDVKD, per germline. CDR3 protein: CATSARTGELFF. The CDR3 region has the DNA TGTGCCACCAGTGCCCGCACCGGGGAGCTGTTTTTT.

This clone was recorded only once. The CDR3: CASSVAVGRESYGYTF. The CDR3 coding sequence is TGTGCCAGCAGCGTAGCGGTCGGCAGGGAATCTTATGGCTACACCTTC. The chain joins TRBV9 to TRBJ1-2; TRBD1 is a possible D gene (5 bases). V was cut by 0 bases and J by 5 bases, with 17 bases left in between. This CDR3 contains 16 residues. In germline, CDR1 is SGDLS, CDR2 YYNGEE.

The chain has TRBV10-3 and TRBJ2-7, with 11 positions matching TRBD1. The CDR3 runs 16 residues. J lost 1 base, V lost 3 bases, and 5 bases had no gene match. The germline V gene has CDR1 ENHRY and CDR2 SYGVKD. CDR3: CAISDHGQGASYEQYF. In DNA form, the CDR3 reads TGTGCCATCAGTGATCATGGACAGGGGGCATCCTACGAGCAGTACTTC.

The chain is built from TRBV9 and TRBJ1-2, with a possible D match to TRBD1 (5 bases). V was trimmed by 4 bases and J by 7 bases, leaving 20 bases between them. This CDR3 is 15 amino acids long. Germline lookup yields CDR1 SGDLS and CDR2 YYNGEE. The CDR3 here is CASSSPGGIGTGYTF. DNA for the CDR3: TGTGCCAGCAGCTCACCCGGGGGGATCGGAACTGGCTACACCTTC.

This rearrangement joins TRBV30 to TRBJ1-1; D perhaps matches TRBD1 (5 bases). V gave up 2 bases and J gave up 1 base, with 14 bases separating them. The V gene's germline CDR1 is GTSNPN and CDR2 SVGIG (reference sequence). This CDR3 is built from 15 residues. The CDR3 nucleotides read TGTGCCTGGAGTCGTATCTCGGGGGGGAACACTGAAGCTTTCTTT. It yields the protein CAWSRISGGNTEAFF. The full variable domain, with the rest looked up from reference TRBV30 and TRBJ1-1, is SQTIHQWPATLVQPVGSPLSLECTVEGTSNPNLYWYRQAAGRGLQLLFYSVGIGQISSEVPQNLSASRPQDRQFILSSKKLLLSDSGFYLCAWSRISGGNTEAFFGQGTRLTVV.

The gene calls are TRBV6-2 or TRBV6-3 and TRBJ1-5, with D perhaps matching TRBD1 (6 bases). CDR3 size: 18 residues. The V gene's germline CDR1 is MNHEY and CDR2 SVGEGT. The germline V and J ends were trimmed by 2 bases and 1 base, with 18 bases remaining between them. Here the CDR3 DNA reads TGTGCCAGCAGTTACGAGGGGTTTGGCAGGGGAAGCAATCAGCCCCAGCATTTT. It yields the protein CASSYEGFGRGSNQPQHF.

J is TRBJ2-2 and V is TRBV5-6, with 13 bases fitting TRBD2. There are 16 residues in the CDR3. With 3 bases clipped from V and 6 bases from J, the junction kept 5 bases outside the gene matches. Germline V gene lookup returns CDR1 SGHDT and CDR2 YYEEEE. The CDR3 bases are TGTGCCAGCAGCTCCGTCACTAGCGGGGGGGCCGGGGAGCTGTTTTTT. It is translated as CASSSVTSGGAGELFF.

CDR3 nucleotide sequence: TGTGCCAGCAGTTTTGCAGGGGTCACTGAAGCTTTCTTT. Amino acid sequence: CASSFAGVTEAFF. The chain joins TRBV28 to TRBJ1-1, with D possibly matching TRBD1 (6 bases). Germline V gene sequence: CDR1 MDHEN, CDR2 SYDVKM. Between the trimmed V and J ends, which lost 3 bases and 4 bases, there was a span of 9 bases. This CDR3 region has 13 residues.